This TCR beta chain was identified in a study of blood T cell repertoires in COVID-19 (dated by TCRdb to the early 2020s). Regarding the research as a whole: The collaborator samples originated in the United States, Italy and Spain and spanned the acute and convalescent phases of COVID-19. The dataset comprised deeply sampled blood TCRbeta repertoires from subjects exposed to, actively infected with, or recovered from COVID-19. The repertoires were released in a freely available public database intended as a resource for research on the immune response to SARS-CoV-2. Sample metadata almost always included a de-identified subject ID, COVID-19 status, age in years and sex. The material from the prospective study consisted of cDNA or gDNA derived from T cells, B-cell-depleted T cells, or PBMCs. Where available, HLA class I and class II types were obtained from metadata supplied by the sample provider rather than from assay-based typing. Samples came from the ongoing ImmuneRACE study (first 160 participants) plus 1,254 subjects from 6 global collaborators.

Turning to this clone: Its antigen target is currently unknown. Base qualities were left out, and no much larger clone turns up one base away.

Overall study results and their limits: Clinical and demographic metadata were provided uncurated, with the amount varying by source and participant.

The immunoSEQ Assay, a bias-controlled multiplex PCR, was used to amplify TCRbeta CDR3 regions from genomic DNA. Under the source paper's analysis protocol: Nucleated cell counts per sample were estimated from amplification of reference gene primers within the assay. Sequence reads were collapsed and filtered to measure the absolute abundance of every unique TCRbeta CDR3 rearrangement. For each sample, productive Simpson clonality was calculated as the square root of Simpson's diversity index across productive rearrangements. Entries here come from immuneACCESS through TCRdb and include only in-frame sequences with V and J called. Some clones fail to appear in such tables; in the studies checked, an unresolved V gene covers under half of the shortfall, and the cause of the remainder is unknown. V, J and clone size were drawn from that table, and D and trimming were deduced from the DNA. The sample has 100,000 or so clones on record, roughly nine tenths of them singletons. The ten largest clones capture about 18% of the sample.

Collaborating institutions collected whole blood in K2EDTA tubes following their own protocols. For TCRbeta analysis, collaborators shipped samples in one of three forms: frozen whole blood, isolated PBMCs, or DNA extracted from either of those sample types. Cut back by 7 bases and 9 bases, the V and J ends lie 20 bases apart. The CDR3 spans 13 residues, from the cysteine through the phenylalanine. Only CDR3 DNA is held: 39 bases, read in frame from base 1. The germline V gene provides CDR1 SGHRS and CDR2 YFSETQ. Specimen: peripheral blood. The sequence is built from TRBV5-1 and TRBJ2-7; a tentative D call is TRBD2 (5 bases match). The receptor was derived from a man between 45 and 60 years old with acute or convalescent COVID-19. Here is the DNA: TGCGCCAGCGGGGAGAGTTTCGCCCGCGGGCAGTACTTC. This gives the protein CASGESFARGQYF.